A single sample is the source of the 14 T cell receptor beta chains below, sequenced in a study of T cell responses to AZD1222 COVID-19 vaccine. Only in-frame clones appear in the TCRdb table, and some are missing; sequencing was by immunoSEQ multiplex PCR. The sample lists tens of thousands of clones; 70% to 90% were seen once. This material consisted of peripheral blood, taken on day 0 of AZD1222 vaccination. The receptors stem from an adult in good health.

By share of the sample, this clone is medium-sized. V gene TRBV10-1 combines with J gene TRBJ2-3; D uncertain. CDR1 and CDR2 from the germline V gene are WNHNN and SYGVQD (reference sequence). V was cut by 4 bases and J by 8 bases, with 22 bases left in between. There are 16 residues in the CDR3. CDR3 in amino acids: CASSAWDTGQIVTQYF. The CDR3 DNA sequence: TGCGCCAGCAGTGCCTGGGATACGGGCCAAATTGTTACGCAGTATTTT.

The chain joins TRBV4-1 to TRBJ2-5; 13 nucleotides align to TRBD2. The V segment lost 3 bases and the J segment 5 bases; nucleotides outside the gene matches: 6. Germline V gene sequence: CDR1 MGHRA, CDR2 YSYEKL. This CDR3 contains 16 residues. The CDR3 DNA reads TGCGCCAGCAGCCACGGGACTAGCGGGGTTTTGGAGACCCAGTACTTC. Translating gives CASSHGTSGVLETQYF.

Only one count was recorded for this clone. The rearrangement links TRBV7-2 to TRBJ1-6, with D hard to call. Per germline, CDR1 SGHTA and CDR2 FQGNSA. CDR3 length: 15 amino acids. Trimming removed 1 base at V and 6 bases at J, with 10 bases between. For the CDR3, the DNA is TGTGCCAGCAGCTTAGTAGGGCCCCCTAATTCACCCCTCCACTTT. It yields the protein CASSLVGPPNSPLHF.

The V and J genes are TRBV28 and TRBJ2-7; tentative D call: TRBD1 (5 bases). V lost 6 bases and J 8 bases, leaving 14 bases between the germline ends. The germline V gene encodes CDR1 MDHEN and CDR2 SYDVKM. The CDR3 consists of 12 residues. CDR3 protein: CASSLDRRKQYF. The CDR3, as DNA: TGTGCCAGCAGCCTTGACAGACGAAAGCAGTACTTC. Together with reference TRBV28 and TRBJ2-7, the CDR3 gives the full variable domain: DVKVTQSSRYLVKRTGEKVFLECVQDMDHENMFWYRQDPGLGLRLIYFSYDVKMKEKGDIPEGYSVSREKKERFSLILESASTNQTSMYLCASSLDRRKQYFGPGTRLTVT.

The rearrangement uses TRBV3-1 (or the pseudogene TRBV3-2) and TRBJ1-5, with D possibly matching TRBD1 (5 bases). The CDR3 runs to 15 residues. Trimming pared 4 bases from V and 2 bases from J, leaving 12 bases between. Germline CDR1 reads LGHDT; CDR2 reads YNNKEL (reference sequence). In DNA, the CDR3 is TGTGCCAGCAGCCCCACAGGAGGGGGCAATCAGCCCCAGCATTTT. As protein: CASSPTGGGNQPQHF.

The chain employs TRBV6-5 and TRBJ1-6, with D perhaps matching TRBD1 (5 bases). The CDR3 runs 14 residues. V lost 0 bases, J lost 10 bases, and 10 bases lay in between. Germline CDR1 and CDR2: MNHEY and SVGAGI. Written as DNA, the CDR3 is TGTGCCAGCAGTTACTCGAGGGGAGAATCACCCCTCCACTTT. Amino acid sequence: CASSYSRGESPLHF.

The genes are TRBV6-2 or TRBV6-3 and TRBJ2-2, with 8 bases identical to TRBD2. V dropped 5 bases and J dropped 7; count of bases not matched to a gene: 12. The CDR3 is 16 amino acids. Per the germline V gene, CDR1 is MNHEY and CDR2 is SVGEGT. CDR3 nucleotides: TGTGCCAGCAGTAGGGTAGCGGGATCCCGTGGCGGGGAGCTGTTTTTT. Residues: CASSRVAGSRGGELFF.

The J gene is TRBJ2-5, the V gene TRBV11-3, with 11 bases fitting TRBD2. Unmatched junction bases numbered 9, after V lost 4 bases and J lost 2 bases. Germline assignment: CDR1 SGHNT and CDR2 YENEEA. This CDR3 has 17 residues. The CDR3 spells CASSSRSGGEGQETQYF. Written as DNA, the CDR3 is TGTGCCAGCAGCTCGCGTAGCGGGGGGGAGGGACAAGAGACCCAGTACTTC.

V and J are TRBV11-2 and TRBJ2-7; TRBD1 is a possible D gene (5 bases). Germline V lookup: CDR1 SGHAT, CDR2 FQNNGV. This CDR3 region has 14 residues. V gave up 2 bases and J gave up 3 bases, with 11 bases separating them. CDR3 amino acids: CASSLQGFSYEQYF. CDR3 coding DNA: TGTGCCAGCAGCTTACAGGGATTTAGCTACGAGCAGTACTTC.

The rearrangement uses TRBV5-8 and TRBJ1-2; a weak D match, TRBD1 (5 bases). The CDR3 loop spans 17 amino acids. Germline CDR1 reads SGHTS; CDR2 reads YDEGEE. V lost 4 bases, J lost 0 bases, and 19 bases lay in between. The CDR3 coding sequence is TGTGCCAGCAGCCTCCACCTGAGGGGCAGAGCTAACTATGGCTACACCTTC. Translation gives CASSLHLRGRANYGYTF. The whole variable domain, filled in from reference TRBV5-8 and TRBJ1-2, reads EAGVTQSPTHLIKTRGQQATLRCSPISGHTSVYWYQQALGLGLQFLLWYDEGEERNRGNFPPRFSGRQFPNYSSELNVNALELEDSALYLCASSLHLRGRANYGYTFGSGTRLTVV.

V is TRBV6-5 and J is TRBJ1-1, with D unresolved. Germline V gives CDR1 MNHEY, CDR2 SVGAGI. CDR3 length: 13 residues. Trimming cost V 2 bases and J 2 bases, with 6 bases left between them. The chain's CDR3 is CASSYEGNTEAFF. The CDR3 DNA reads TGTGCCAGCAGTTACGAGGGTAACACTGAAGCTTTCTTT.

The J gene is TRBJ2-3, the V gene TRBV19, with D perhaps TRBD2 (6 bases). The germline V gene has CDR1 LNHDA and CDR2 SQIVND (reference sequence). V was cut by 3 bases and J by 4 bases, with 11 bases left in between. The CDR3 loop spans 14 amino acids. CDR3 in DNA: TGTGCCAGTAGTATGGGCGGGACCTCAGATACGCAGTATTTT. Protein product: CASSMGGTSDTQYF.

CDR3 in amino acids: CASSPLGGNPYEQYF. In DNA, the CDR3 is TGTGCCAGCAGCCCACTCGGAGGGAATCCCTACGAGCAGTACTTC. The J gene is TRBJ2-7, the V gene TRBV11-2; weak D call: TRBD2 (6 bases). Germline lookup yields CDR1 SGHAT and CDR2 FQNNGV. The CDR3 consists of 15 residues. V was cut by 5 bases and J by 2 bases, with 16 bases left in between. The variable domain in full, completed from reference TRBV11-2 and TRBJ2-7, reads EAGVAQSPRYKIIEKRQSVAFWCNPISGHATLYWYQQILGQGPKLLIQFQNNGVVDDSQLPKDRFSAERLKGVDSTLKIQPAKLEDSAVYLCASSPLGGNPYEQYFGPGTRLTVT.

This chain joins TRBV9 and TRBJ2-5; D remains ambiguous. The CDR3 spans 14 residues. With 0 bases removed from V and 4 bases from J, the gap between germline ends came to 10 bases. Germline lookup yields CDR1 SGDLS and CDR2 YYNGEE. The chain's CDR3 is CASSVATMGETQYF. Here the CDR3 DNA reads TGTGCCAGCAGCGTAGCTACTATGGGAGAGACCCAGTACTTC.